This T cell receptor beta chain was captured in a study of T cell responses to AZD1222 COVID-19 vaccine. Study conclusions and caveats: Close to half of spike-specific TCRs reportedly recognize unmutated variant regions. Researchers took repertoire samples only after the peak T cell response had come.

Sequencing was performed with immunoSEQ multiplex PCR; in TCRdb, only in-frame clones are kept and a portion is missing. Of approximately 120,000 clones detected, around 89% appear once; the ten largest clones hold 1.5% to 1.7%. A remark on this clone: Its antigen is not identified.

The CDR3 consists of 13 residues. Germline CDR1 and CDR2: MDHEN and SYDVKM. Trimming stripped 3 bases from V and 4 bases from J, with 9 bases between. This rearrangement joins TRBV28 to TRBJ1-2; D is unresolved. This material consisted of peripheral blood, taken on day 0 of AZD1222 vaccination. This TCR derives from an adult in good health. The CDR3 region has the DNA TGTGCCAGCAGTTTGCCCGGATTCTATGGCTACACCTTC. Its translation: CASSLPGFYGYTF.